Listed here are 21 T cell receptor beta chains from one sample, sequenced in a study of CD8 T cells in ankylosing spondylitis. TCRdb re-analysed the 5' RACE reads in MiXCR, keeping a single row per CDR3 protein. The sample contains about 130,000 distinct CDR3 sequences, over 6% of which appear only once. Sequencing was carried out using blood, either unsorted or a sorted T cell fraction (not recorded which). All receptors come from a male donor with ankylosing spondylitis or in good health (not recorded which).

The rearrangement joins TRBV7-2 to TRBJ1-4; no clear D. With 5 bases removed from V and 3 bases from J, the gap between germline ends came to 7 bases. Germline loops: CDR1 SGHTA, CDR2 FQGNSA. The CDR3 is 13 amino acids. CDR3 nucleotide sequence: TGTGCCAGCAGCGGAGACGCTAATGAAAAACTGTTTTTT. It codes for CASSGDANEKLFF.

The gene calls are TRBV5-1 and TRBJ2-2; D gene uncertain. Germline-derived CDR1 and CDR2 are SGHRS and YFSETQ. The CDR3 runs 14 residues. The V gene lost 4 bases and the J gene lost 2 bases, with 9 bases spanning the gap. The CDR3: CASSTLVNTGELFF. CDR3 sequence (DNA): TGCGCCAGCAGCACATTGGTCAACACCGGGGAGCTGTTTTTT.

This clonotype was seen ten or more times. This chain links TRBV4-3 with TRBJ2-1, with 8 bases identical to TRBD2. CDR3 length: 19 amino acids. V trimming: 1 base; J trimming: 1 base; junction bases outside the gene matches: 12. Germline CDR1 LGHNA, CDR2 YSLEER. The CDR3 nucleotides are TGCGCCAGCAGCCAAGTTGCCGGGTCTAGCGGGTTTTCCTACAATGAGCAGTTCTTC. Its protein product is CASSQVAGSSGFSYNEQFF.

This clonotype was found many times. The V and J genes are TRBV20-1 and TRBJ1-5, with D hard to call. Trimming left V 3 bases short and J 11 bases short, with 11 bases between. Germline CDR1 DFQATT, CDR2 SNEGSKA (reference sequence). The CDR3 consists of 11 residues. The DNA for the CDR3 is TGCAGTGCTAGTCCCGGTGGGTCCCAGCATTTT. This translates into CSASPGGSQHF.

This clonotype was observed at least ten times. The CDR3 here is CASSLVPRGGQETQYF. The CDR3, as DNA: TGTGCCAGCAGCTTGGTACCCAGAGGGGGCCAAGAGACCCAGTACTTC. The chain recombines TRBV5-6 with TRBJ2-5, with D perhaps TRBD1 (6 bases). With 0 bases removed from V and 1 base from J, the gap between germline ends came to 13 bases. From germline, CDR1 is SGHDT and CDR2 YYEEEE. The CDR3 has 16 amino acids.

This clonotype showed up many times. This chain connects TRBV5-1 to TRBJ2-7; D unresolved. The CDR3 has 15 residues. Germline V gene sequence: CDR1 SGHRS, CDR2 YFSETQ. V lost 0 bases, J lost 4 bases, and 14 bases lay in between. Here the CDR3 DNA reads TGCGCCAGCAGCTTGGGCCAGGCAGAGGTATACGAGCAGTACTTC. Its translation: CASSLGQAEVYEQYF.

The genes are TRBV5-1 and TRBJ1-1; D unclear. This CDR3 region has 14 residues. Germline V gene sequence: CDR1 SGHRS, CDR2 YFSETQ. V lost 0 bases, J lost 3 bases, and 9 bases lay in between. The CDR3 reads CASSLVGLDTEAFF. CDR3 DNA sequence: TGCGCCAGCAGCTTGGTGGGGTTGGACACTGAAGCTTTCTTT.

This clonotype was counted at least ten times. CDR3 residues: CASSWGLAGLLGNEQFF. The CDR3 DNA reads as TGTGCCAGCAGCTGGGGGCTAGCGGGTCTCCTGGGGAATGAGCAGTTCTTC. The rearrangement uses TRBV7-2 and TRBJ2-1; 8 bases match TRBD2. CDR1 and CDR2 from the germline V gene are SGHTA and FQGNSA. With 4 bases clipped from V and 7 bases from J, the junction kept 15 bases outside the gene matches. The CDR3 loop spans 17 amino acids. The full variable domain, in which reference TRBV7-2 and TRBJ2-1 provide the parts outside the CDR3, is GAGVSQSPSNKVTEKGKDVELRCDPISGHTALYWYRQSLGQGLEFLIYFQGNSAPDKSGLPSDRFSAERTGGSVSTLTIQRTQQEDSAVYLCASSWGLAGLLGNEQFFGPGTRLTVL.

This clonotype was recorded at least ten times. This chain joins TRBV7-2 and TRBJ1-5; TRBD1 is a possible D gene (5 bases). V gave up 5 bases and J gave up 4 bases, with 18 bases separating them. This CDR3 is built from 16 residues. Germline CDR1 SGHTA, CDR2 FQGNSA. Here the CDR3 DNA reads TGTGCCAGCAGCGTAGACGGGACGGACACTAATCAGCCCCAGCATTTT. This gives the protein CASSVDGTDTNQPQHF.

This clonotype was counted at least ten times. CDR3 residues: CASSQASYEQYF. The CDR3 DNA reads as TGTGCCAGCAGCCAAGCTAGCTACGAGCAGTACTTC. The chain employs TRBV14 and TRBJ2-7; no clear D gene. This CDR3 has 12 residues. Germline V gives CDR1 SGHDN, CDR2 FVKESK. The V end was cut by 1 base, the J end by 3 bases, with 4 bases between.

Regarding this clonotype: At one boundary the junction diverges from the germline segment, which might be a read error. The chain carries TRBV20-1 and TRBJ2-5; 10 nucleotides line up with TRBD1. The CDR3 is 16 residues long. Germline V lookup: CDR1 DFQATT, CDR2 SNEGSKA (reference sequence). CDR3 residues: CCASRGTGVVLGTQYF. The DNA for the CDR3 is TGCTGTGCTAGTCGAGGGACAGGGGTTGTTTTAGGGACCCAGTACTTC.

This clonotype was picked up a small number of times. The chain couples TRBV5-6 to TRBJ2-1; no clear D gene. The CDR3 runs to 12 residues. Per the germline V gene, CDR1 is SGHDT and CDR2 is YYEEEE. Between the trimmed V and J ends, which lost 0 bases and 10 bases, there was a span of 8 bases. The DNA for the CDR3 is TGTGCCAGCAGCTTGGGGACCCCCGAGCAGTTCTTC. Its translation: CASSLGTPEQFF.

This clonotype was recorded at least ten times. The chain employs TRBV12-3 or TRBV12-4 and TRBJ2-7, with 7 positions matching TRBD2. The junction had 2 bases not matched to a gene; V was cut back by 3 bases and J by 6 bases. The CDR3 is 12 amino acids. The CDR3: CASSFRGVEQYF. The CDR3 DNA reads TGTGCCAGCAGTTTTCGGGGGGTCGAGCAGTACTTC.

This clonotype was recorded at least ten times. This chain joins TRBV21-1 and TRBJ1-1; TRBD1 is the table's D call and was not checked against the DNA. TRBV21-1 is tagged as a pseudogene. The CDR3 totals 16 residues. The CDR3 sequence is CASSTGSFLIVTEAFF. CDR3 sequence (DNA): TGTGCCAGCAGTACAGGGAGCTTCCTAATCGTCACTGAAGCTTTCTTT.

There are many counts of this clonotype. The chain is built from TRBV12-3 or TRBV12-4 and TRBJ2-7, with 10 positions matching TRBD2. There are 14 residues in the CDR3. Germline trimming cut 5 bases from V and 3 bases from J; bases unmatched to any gene: 4. CDR3 coding DNA: TGTGCCAGCAGTCTTAGCGGGGGGTTCTACGAGCAGTACTTC. Translation: CASSLSGGFYEQYF.

This clonotype was picked up many times. The V call is TRBV5-1, the J call TRBJ2-1; 8 bases line up with TRBD2. The CDR3 is made up of 15 amino acids. J lost 10 bases, V lost 1 base, and 10 bases had no gene match. The germline gives CDR1 SGHRS, CDR2 YFSETQ. CDR3 region: CASSLSSGSQTEQFF. The CDR3 coding sequence is TGCGCCAGCAGCTTGTCTAGCGGGTCCCAAACGGAGCAGTTCTTC.

This clonotype was picked up many times. The rearrangement joins TRBV20-1 to TRBJ2-1, with 9 bases fitting TRBD2. V shed 6 bases and J 3 bases; nucleotides not matched to a gene: 9. The CDR3 spans 15 residues. Germline CDR1 and CDR2: DFQATT and SNEGSKA (reference sequence). This CDR3 reads CSAPRLAGYYNEQFF. DNA for the CDR3: TGCAGTGCCCCCAGGCTAGCGGGGTACTACAATGAGCAGTTCTTC.

This clonotype was counted ten times or more. The chain recombines TRBV12-3 or TRBV12-4 with TRBJ2-1; 9 bases align to TRBD1. This CDR3 is built from 14 residues. V was clipped by 4 bases and J by 5 bases; unmatched bases: 3. CDR3 nucleotides: TGTGCCAGCAGTTCCTGGACAGGGGACAATGAGCAGTTCTTC. Protein sequence: CASSSWTGDNEQFF.

The genes are TRBV11-2 and TRBJ1-1, with 9 bases aligning to TRBD1. V shed 5 bases and J 5 bases; nucleotides not matched to a gene: 9. This CDR3 is 15 amino acids long. Germline V lookup: CDR1 SGHAT, CDR2 FQNNGV. Written as DNA, the CDR3 is TGTGCCAGCAGCCCGCTGGACAGGGGTTGGACTGAAGCTTTCTTT. Encoded protein: CASSPLDRGWTEAFF.

V gene TRBV12-3 or TRBV12-4 combines with J gene TRBJ1-1, with no clear D. The CDR3 is 14 residues long. V was clipped by 1 base and J by 1 base, with 7 bases between them. The CDR3 region has the DNA TGTGCCAGCAGTTTAGTCCCTAGGAACACTGAAGCTTTCTTT. Protein product: CASSLVPRNTEAFF.

This clonotype was counted ten times or more. The CDR3 loop is CARAPRDRDYNEQFF. The CDR3 region has the DNA TGTGCCAGGGCGCCTCGGGACAGGGACTACAATGAGCAGTTCTTC. V is TRBV7-9 and J is TRBJ2-1, with 9 bases matching TRBD1. CDR1 SEHNR and CDR2 FQNEAQ come from the germline V gene (reference sequence). This CDR3 has 15 residues. The ends lost 9 bases at V and 3 bases at J; junction bases unmatched: 9.